The entry that follows covers one T cell receptor beta chain sequence. Within its sample, this clone is medium-sized (0.01 to 0.1%). Its antigen is still unknown. No per-base quality is available; no much larger clone lies one base away. V sheds 0 bases and J sheds 7 bases, leaving 4 bases between their ends. According to the germline V gene (reference sequence), CDR1 reads SEHNR and CDR2 reads FQNEAQ. Measured from the cysteine to the phenylalanine, the CDR3 is 11 residues long. The kept DNA is CDR3 alone, 33 bases in frame from the first base. The data were taken from a study of metastatic and nonmetastatic thyroid tumors (TCRdb year 2020). In terms of the full investigation: The researchers compared repertoires between peripheral blood samples and tumor or nodule tissue samples from patients with malignant or benign thyroid disease. Results and caveats for the whole study, not just this receptor: TCR beta diversity was reported as significantly higher in malignant tumors than in benign nodules, in both blood and tumor samples.

Library preparation employed PCR. Sequencer: Illumina HiSeq 4000. High-throughput sequencing was used to profile the TCR beta-chain CDR3 region of each patient. Per the original workflow: Drawing on CDR3 differences between clinicopathological groups, the researchers built a classifier meant to tell apart patients with distant-metastatic papillary thyroid cancer. Repertoire diversity was assessed with the Shannon index, and tumor-blood repertoire similarity with the Morisita-Horn index. Clones were called with MiXCR by TCRdb after fastp trimmed the public reads at Q25, and only in-frame beta chains were retained. TCRdb, not the authors, supplied the V and J calls. The sample table holds under 25,000 clones, of which around 28% were seen once. The ten most abundant clones make up over 6% of the sample. Before undergoing thyroid surgery, none of the patients had been given any kind of treatment. Patient clinical samples collected from about 2011 to 2018 were retrospectively analysed using T-cell receptor beta sequencing.

In this chain, TRBV7-9 is recombined with TRBJ2-7; too little of a D gene remains to name it. The sequence was obtained from a female donor with papillary thyroid cancer or a benign thyroid nodule (not recorded which). Some clones in this sample may be carry-over from other donors' samples. The source material was blood. The sequenced DNA is TGTGCCAGCAGCTTAGCGGGGGAGCAGTACTTC. Its translation reads: CASSLAGEQYF.